Shown below are 15 T cell receptor beta chains from a single sample sequenced in a study of blood T cell repertoires in COVID-19. Clones were read by immunoSEQ multiplex PCR, and TCRdb kept only the in-frame ones, dropping some. The sample records over 85,000 clones, approximately 70% being singletons. Sequencing input: peripheral blood. These receptors came from a woman aged 60-70 years with acute or convalescent COVID-19.

As to this clone: The sample carries other DNA sequences with the same CDR3. This chain uses TRBV18 with TRBJ1-3, with 9 bases identical to TRBD1. The CDR3 spans 15 residues. Germline V gives CDR1 KGHSH, CDR2 LQKENI. V lost 0 bases to trimming and J lost 8 bases; unmatched junction nucleotides: 5. The CDR3 loop is CASSPPDRGRHTIYF. CDR3 in DNA: TGTGCCAGCTCACCACCGGACAGGGGTCGACACACCATATATTTT.

The chain is built from TRBV5-1 and TRBJ2-1; the match to TRBD1 covers 10 bases. Germline lookup yields CDR1 SGHRS and CDR2 YFSETQ. The CDR3 has 14 amino acids. V lost 5 bases and J lost 8; bases outside the gene matches: 7. CDR3 sequence (DNA): TGCGCCAGCAGTGGGGGACAGGGGCGCTATGAGCAGTTCTTC. Residues: CASSGGQGRYEQFF. Using reference TRBV5-1 and TRBJ2-1 for the parts outside the CDR3, the full variable domain is KAGVTQTPRYLIKTRGQQVTLSCSPISGHRSVSWYQQTPGQGLQFLFEYFSETQRNKGNFPGRFSGRQFSNSRSEMNVSTLELGDSALYLCASSGGQGRYEQFFGPGTRLTVL.

The rearrangement links TRBV15 to TRBJ2-3, with D tentatively TRBD2 (7 bases). Germline V lookup: CDR1 LNHNV, CDR2 YYDKDF (reference sequence). V gave up 6 bases and J gave up 0 bases, with 13 bases separating them. This CDR3 has 15 residues. The CDR3 here is CATRGRGASTDTQYF. The DNA for the CDR3 is TGTGCCACCAGAGGGAGGGGGGCCAGCACAGATACGCAGTATTTT.

Ten or more counts support this clone. V gene TRBV14 combines with J gene TRBJ1-4; D is perhaps TRBD1 (5 bases). Trimming stripped 1 base from V and 5 bases from J, with 17 bases between. The CDR3 sequence is 17 residues long. Germline V gene sequence: CDR1 SGHDN, CDR2 FVKESK. The CDR3 here is CASSQGRRGIENEKLFF. The CDR3 region has the DNA TGTGCCAGCAGCCAAGGCAGACGGGGGATAGAAAATGAAAAACTGTTTTTT. Full variable domain (remainder filled in from reference TRBV14 and TRBJ1-4): EAGVTQFPSHSVIEKGQTVTLRCDPISGHDNLYWYRRVMGKEIKFLLHFVKESKQDESGMPNNRFLAERTGGTYSTLKVQPAELEDSGVYFCASSQGRRGIENEKLFFGSGTQLSVL.

The gene calls are TRBV30 and TRBJ1-1, with a possible D match to TRBD1 (5 bases). The V gene's germline CDR1 is GTSNPN and CDR2 SVGIG (reference sequence). V lost 3 bases, J lost 8 bases, and 10 bases lay in between. This CDR3 contains 11 residues. In DNA form, the CDR3 reads TGTGCCTGGAGGAGGAACAGGGAAGCTTTCTTT. As protein: CAWRRNREAFF. Supplemented by reference TRBV30 and TRBJ1-1, the full variable domain reads SQTIHQWPATLVQPVGSPLSLECTVEGTSNPNLYWYRQAAGRGLQLLFYSVGIGQISSEVPQNLSASRPQDRQFILSSKKLLLSDSGFYLCAWRRNREAFFGQGTRLTVV.

This clone occurred a few times. The genes are TRBV6-5 and TRBJ1-6; a possible D gene is TRBD1 (5 bases). Germline V gene lookup returns CDR1 MNHEY and CDR2 SVGAGI. The CDR3 is 13 amino acids. Trimming removed 2 bases from V and 8 bases from J, with 7 bases in between. The CDR3 nucleotides are TGTGCCAGCAGTTACCAGGGTGATTCACCCCTCCACTTT. Protein sequence: CASSYQGDSPLHF.

The chain employs TRBV4-2 and TRBJ1-5; no firm D call. This CDR3 spans 13 amino acids. V lost 0 bases and J 4 bases, leaving 4 bases between the germline ends. CDR1 is LGHNA, CDR2 YNFKEQ, per germline. This chain's CDR3 is CASSQEQNQPQHF. In DNA, the CDR3 is TGTGCCAGCAGCCAAGAGCAGAATCAGCCCCAGCATTTT.

The CDR3 DNA sequence: TGTGCCAGCAGTCTGAACCCGGGACAGGGGTCCTCAACTTATGGCTACACCTTC. It specifies CASSLNPGQGSSTYGYTF. The chain combines TRBV27 with TRBJ1-2; TRBD1 matches 10 bases. Trimming took 5 bases from V and 5 from J; bases not matched to a gene: 17. Germline values: CDR1 MNHEY, CDR2 SMNVEV (reference sequence). The CDR3 is 18 amino acids.

This rearrangement joins TRBV5-1 to TRBJ2-2; D gene uncertain. V lost 6 bases and J lost 1, with 19 bases in between. Germline V CDR1 and CDR2: SGHRS, YFSETQ. The CDR3 totals 17 residues. Here the CDR3 reads CASNLSPTGGNTGELFF. DNA of the CDR3: TGCGCCAGCAATTTAAGCCCCACTGGTGGGAACACCGGGGAGCTGTTTTTT.

This clone came up a few times. The chain carries TRBV7-9 and TRBJ2-2; D remains unclear. V lost 3 bases and J 5 bases, leaving 4 bases between the germline ends. The CDR3 sequence is 12 residues long. The germline CDR1 and CDR2 sequences are SEHNR and FQNEAQ (reference sequence). This CDR3 is CASSFSTGELFF. The CDR3 DNA reads TGTGCCAGCAGCTTTTCGACCGGGGAGCTGTTTTTT.

The chain carries TRBV7-2 and TRBJ1-2, with D maybe TRBD1 (5 bases). Per the germline V gene, CDR1 is SGHTA and CDR2 is FQGNSA. V lost 5 bases to trimming and J lost 4 bases, with 8 bases between them. This CDR3 is built from 12 residues. CDR3 in amino acids: CASSQGRYGYTF. In nucleotides, the CDR3 is TGTGCCAGCAGCCAGGGTCGCTATGGCTACACCTTC. The variable domain in full, completed from reference TRBV7-2 and TRBJ1-2, reads GAGVSQSPSNKVTEKGKDVELRCDPISGHTALYWYRQSLGQGLEFLIYFQGNSAPDKSGLPSDRFSAERTGGSVSTLTIQRTQQEDSAVYLCASSQGRYGYTFGSGTRLTVV.

Only a few counts were recorded for this clone. This sequence joins TRBV4-3 and TRBJ1-4; 8 bases are a match to TRBD1. This CDR3 is 15 amino acids long. Germline CDR1 reads LGHNA; CDR2 reads YSLEER. The ends lost 1 base at V and 3 bases at J; junction bases unmatched: 1. CDR3 in amino acids: CASSQGDRSNEKLFF. The CDR3 nucleotides read TGCGCCAGCAGCCAAGGGGACAGGTCTAATGAAAAACTGTTTTTT.

As concerns this clone: The junction and the germline gene differ at one end; a read error may be behind it. The rearrangement uses TRBV30 and TRBJ1-2; D remains ambiguous. Germline V gene lookup returns CDR1 GTSNPN and CDR2 SVGIG (reference sequence). The CDR3 contains 13 residues. CDR3: CAWSVSDLGVPSF. The CDR3 DNA is TGTGCCTGGAGTGTATCCGACCTCGGGGTACCCTCCTTC.

The CDR3 sequence is CASSPGTGTEAFF. CDR3 DNA: TGTGCCAGCAGCCCCGGGACAGGGACTGAAGCTTTCTTT. This chain joins TRBV9 and TRBJ1-1, with TRBD1 matching over 9 bases. Germline CDR1 reads SGDLS; CDR2 reads YYNGEE. Germline trimming cut 4 bases from V and 5 bases from J; bases unmatched to any gene: 3. This CDR3 spans 13 amino acids. Looking up the rest from reference TRBV9 and TRBJ1-1 gives the full variable domain: DSGVTQTPKHLITATGQRVTLRCSPRSGDLSVYWYQQSLDQGLQFLIQYYNGEERAKGNILERFSAQQFPDLHSELNLSSLELGDSALYFCASSPGTGTEAFFGQGTRLTVV.

This clone was seen only once. The rearrangement uses TRBV3-1 (or the pseudogene TRBV3-2) and TRBJ2-3; TRBD2 agrees at 11 bases. Germline-derived CDR1 and CDR2 are LGHDT and YNNKEL (reference sequence). Trimming cost V 0 bases and J 3 bases; bases outside gene matches: 8. CDR3 length equals 18 residues. The CDR3 nucleotides read TGTGCCAGCAGCCAAGATCGGATTACTAGCGGGGGAACAGATACGCAGTATTTT. Translated: CASSQDRITSGGTDTQYF.